Below, 17 T cell receptor beta chains from the same sample are listed, as sequenced in a study of multiple sclerosis patients with progressive multifocal leukoencephalopathy. Time point indicated: time of PML onset. This table comes from immunoSEQ multiplex PCR, and its TCRdb copy is limited to in-frame clones, with some not included. Of 30,000 to 35,000 clones in the sample, 87% were seen once. The specimen was PBMCs, collected from a patient treated with natalizumab. These receptor sequences come from a human donor with progressive multifocal leukoencephalopathy.

The CDR3 region has the DNA TGTGCCAGCAGTTTCCCCCCCCCTCCTCACAAGGGTACGCAGTATTTT. This sequence encodes CASSFPPPPHKGTQYF. The chain recombines TRBV6-9 with TRBJ2-3; D remains ambiguous. CDR1 is MNHGY and CDR2 is SVAAGI in the germline V gene. Trimming cost V 4 bases and J 8 bases, with 22 bases left between them. The CDR3 has 16 amino acids.

CDR3: CASSLPLDSTDTQYF. The CDR3 DNA reads TGTGCCAGCAGCTTGCCCCTCGATAGCACAGATACGCAGTATTTT. The chain carries TRBV7-9 and TRBJ2-3; no clear D gene. V lost 3 bases to trimming and J lost 0 bases, with 10 bases between them. CDR1 is SEHNR, CDR2 FQNEAQ, per germline (reference sequence). The CDR3 has 15 amino acids. The whole variable domain, filled in from reference TRBV7-9 and TRBJ2-3, reads DTGVSQNPRHKITKRGQNVTFRCDPISEHNRLYWYRQTLGQGPEFLTYFQNEAQLEKSRLLSDRFSAERPKGSFSTLEIQRTEQGDSAMYLCASSLPLDSTDTQYFGPGTRLTVL.

The J gene is TRBJ2-3, the V gene TRBV9; maybe TRBD2 (6 bases). The CDR3 is 14 amino acids. Germline loops: CDR1 SGDLS, CDR2 YYNGEE. Trimming stripped 2 bases from V and 8 bases from J, with 15 bases between. CDR3: CASSVPQTGGTQYF. For the CDR3, the DNA is TGTGCCAGCAGCGTCCCGCAGACCGGGGGTACGCAGTATTTT.

In regard to this clone: Since no conserved phenylalanine or tryptophan closes the CDR3, a read error is the likely cause. The genes are TRBV25-1 and TRBJ1-2, with no clear D. CDR3 size: 13 residues. CDR1 is MGHDK and CDR2 is SYGVNS in the germline V gene. The V and J ends lost 4 bases and 2 bases respectively, with 8 bases between them. CDR3 amino acids: CASSGRQNYGYTL. CDR3 sequence (DNA): TGTGCCAGCAGTGGGAGGCAGAACTATGGCTACACCCTC.

V is TRBV7-2 and J is TRBJ2-2; tentative D call: TRBD2 (5 bases). The CDR3 is 15 residues long. Per germline, CDR1 SGHTA and CDR2 FQGNSA. Trimming cost V 3 bases and J 5 bases, with 13 bases left between them. The CDR3 nucleotides are TGTGCCAGCAGCTTCCGGGCCAGAGGGACCGGGGAGCTGTTTTTT. Its protein product is CASSFRARGTGELFF.

The rearrangement uses TRBV7-2 and TRBJ1-5; a weak D match, TRBD1 (6 bases). The CDR3 runs 14 residues. Germline CDR1 and CDR2: SGHTA and FQGNSA. V was pared by 3 bases and J by 7 bases, with 13 bases between. The CDR3 spells CASSLVQGRQPQHF. The CDR3 nucleotides read TGTGCCAGCAGCTTGGTGCAGGGGCGGCAGCCCCAGCATTTT.

The V call is TRBV28, the J call TRBJ1-2; D not certain. V lost 2 bases to trimming and J lost 2 bases, with 6 bases between them. Germline V lookup: CDR1 MDHEN, CDR2 SYDVKM. This CDR3 has 13 residues. The DNA for the CDR3 is TGTGCCAGCAGTTTAGGCTCGAACTATGGCTACACCTTC. It translates to CASSLGSNYGYTF.

This chain links TRBV13 with TRBJ2-1, with D tentatively TRBD1 (6 bases). V gave up 4 bases and J gave up 2 bases, with 24 bases separating them. CDR1 PRHDT and CDR2 FYEKMQ come from the germline V gene (reference sequence). The CDR3 runs to 19 residues. The CDR3 reads CASSSLSGTPRIPYNEQFF. The CDR3 DNA sequence: TGTGCCAGCAGCTCCTTATCAGGGACACCACGTATCCCCTACAATGAGCAGTTCTTC.

A single count supports this clone. V usage is TRBV7-2 and J usage is TRBJ2-2; 8 bases are shared with TRBD1. Germline CDR1 and CDR2: SGHTA and FQGNSA. V trimming: 4 bases; J trimming: 0 bases; junction bases outside the gene matches: 4. The CDR3 totals 16 residues. CDR3 in DNA: TGTGCCAGCAGCTACAGGGGGATAGCGAACACCGGGGAGCTGTTTTTT. Translation gives CASSYRGIANTGELFF. Variable domain in full (rest from reference TRBV7-2 and TRBJ2-2): GAGVSQSPSNKVTEKGKDVELRCDPISGHTALYWYRQSLGQGLEFLIYFQGNSAPDKSGLPSDRFSAERTGGSVSTLTIQRTQQEDSAVYLCASSYRGIANTGELFFGEGSRLTVL.

This sequence joins TRBV7-2 and TRBJ2-5; 7 bases align to TRBD2. The V gene's germline CDR1 is SGHTA and CDR2 FQGNSA. J gave up 3 bases and V 3 bases, and 7 bases lay outside the gene matches. This CDR3 has 15 amino acids. CDR3 nucleotides: TGTGCCAGCAGCTTTGGGAGCGGGACGGAAGAGACCCAGTACTTC. Translated, it gives CASSFGSGTEETQYF.

The chain combines TRBV5-4 with TRBJ2-2; no clear D gene. Trimming cost V 2 bases and J 7 bases, with 9 bases left between them. This CDR3 is built from 13 residues. In germline, CDR1 is SGHNT, CDR2 YYREEE (reference sequence). The CDR3 is CASSFGVDGELFF. In DNA form, the CDR3 reads TGTGCCAGCAGCTTTGGGGTGGACGGGGAGCTGTTTTTT.

The V and J genes are TRBV5-1 and TRBJ1-1; perhaps TRBD1 as D (6 bases). Germline V gene data show CDR1 as SGHRS and CDR2 as YFSETQ. The CDR3 runs 14 residues. Trimming pared 6 bases from V and 1 base from J, leaving 13 bases between. The CDR3 loop is CASNTGGPNTEAFF. CDR3 DNA sequence: TGCGCCAGCAACACCGGGGGCCCGAACACTGAAGCTTTCTTT.

The chain links TRBV6-5 to TRBJ1-2; 7 bases fit TRBD1. J was trimmed by 10 bases and V by 0 bases; bases with no gene match: 14. Germline CDR1 reads MNHEY; CDR2 reads SVGAGI. The CDR3 is made up of 16 amino acids. CDR3 bases: TGTGCCAGCAGTTACTCGTCGGAGACAGGGAGGAGGTCCTACACCTTC. Translation gives CASSYSSETGRRSYTF.

This chain joins TRBV5-1 and TRBJ2-3; 8 nucleotides match TRBD1. The junction had 7 bases not matched to a gene; V was cut back by 2 bases and J by 5 bases. The germline gives CDR1 SGHRS, CDR2 YFSETQ. The CDR3 spans 15 residues. CDR3 in DNA: TGCGCCAGCAGCTTCAGGCAGGGGGCGGGAGATACGCAGTATTTT. It encodes CASSFRQGAGDTQYF. The entire variable domain, with the rest obtained from reference TRBV5-1 and TRBJ2-3, is as follows: KAGVTQTPRYLIKTRGQQVTLSCSPISGHRSVSWYQQTPGQGLQFLFEYFSETQRNKGNFPGRFSGRQFSNSRSEMNVSTLELGDSALYLCASSFRQGAGDTQYFGPGTRLTVL.

Regarding this clone: This sample includes further DNA sequences coding for the same CDR3. The chain carries TRBV7-2 and TRBJ2-3, with D perhaps matching TRBD2 (6 bases). V lost 5 bases, J lost 1 base, and 19 bases lay in between. The CDR3 is 17 amino acids. Germline values: CDR1 SGHTA, CDR2 FQGNSA. As DNA, the CDR3 is TGTGCCAGCAGCACCAGGACTACTCCGGGAGGCACAGATACGCAGTATTTT. This codes for CASSTRTTPGGTDTQYF.

The gene calls are TRBV29-1 and TRBJ2-1; perhaps TRBD2 as D (6 bases). The germline V gene has CDR1 SQVTM and CDR2 ANQGSEA. The CDR3 has 14 amino acids. Trimming pared 4 bases from V and 0 bases from J, leaving 10 bases between. In DNA, the CDR3 is TGCAGCGTTGGCGTCGGGAGCTCCTACAATGAGCAGTTCTTC. It translates to CSVGVGSSYNEQFF.

V gene TRBV7-2 combines with J gene TRBJ2-3, with D tentatively TRBD2 (5 bases). The germline V gene encodes CDR1 SGHTA and CDR2 FQGNSA. Trimming left V 5 bases short and J 11 bases short, with 20 bases between. CDR3 length equals 14 residues. As DNA, the CDR3 is TGTGCCAGCAGCCCCATTAGTATACGGGAAAGGCAGTATTTT. Residues: CASSPISIRERQYF. Variable domain in full (rest from reference TRBV7-2 and TRBJ2-3): GAGVSQSPSNKVTEKGKDVELRCDPISGHTALYWYRQSLGQGLEFLIYFQGNSAPDKSGLPSDRFSAERTGGSVSTLTIQRTQQEDSAVYLCASSPISIRERQYFGPGTRLTVL.